This TCR beta chain was identified during a study of blood T cell repertoires in COVID-19. Study-level information: Samples of COVID-19 (acute and convalescent) were obtained from the United States, Italy and Spain. PBMCs, B-cell-depleted T cells, or T cells provided the cDNA or gDNA that made up the material.

Per the authors' pipeline: Amplification with reference gene primers provided the estimates of nucleated cell counts. TCRdb keeps only in-frame clones here, not all; method: immunoSEQ multiplex PCR. V, J and clone size derive from that table, while D and trimming were established from the DNA sequence. Of 70,000 to 80,000 clones in the sample, approximately 85% were seen once. The CDR3 covers 14 residues. With 4 bases removed from V and 5 bases from J, the gap between germline ends came to 14 bases. The V gene's germline CDR1 is SGHDN and CDR2 FVKESK. The chain uses TRBV14 and TRBJ2-5, with D unresolved. Sequenced: peripheral blood. The sequence derives from a woman of 80 years or more with active or convalescent COVID-19. CDR3 in DNA: TGTGCCAGCAGCCGGGCCTTTAATGCGGAGACCCAGTACTTC. It is translated as CASSRAFNAETQYF. Filled out from reference TRBV14 and TRBJ2-5, the complete variable domain reads EAGVTQFPSHSVIEKGQTVTLRCDPISGHDNLYWYRRVMGKEIKFLLHFVKESKQDESGMPNNRFLAERTGGTYSTLKVQPAELEDSGVYFCASSRAFNAETQYFGPGTRLLVL.